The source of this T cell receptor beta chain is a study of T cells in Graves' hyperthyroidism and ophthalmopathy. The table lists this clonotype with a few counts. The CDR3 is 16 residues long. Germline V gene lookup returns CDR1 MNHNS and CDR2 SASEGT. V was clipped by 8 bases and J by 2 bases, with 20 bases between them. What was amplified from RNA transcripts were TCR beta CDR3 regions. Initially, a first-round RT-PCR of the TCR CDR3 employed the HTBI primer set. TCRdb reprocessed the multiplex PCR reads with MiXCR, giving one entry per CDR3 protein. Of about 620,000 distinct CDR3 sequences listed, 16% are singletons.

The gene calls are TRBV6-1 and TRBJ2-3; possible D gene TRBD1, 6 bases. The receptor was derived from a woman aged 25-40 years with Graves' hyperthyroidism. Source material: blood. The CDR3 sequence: CASHGLEGVHTDTQYF. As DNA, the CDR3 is TGTGCCAGCCACGGCTTAGAGGGGGTCCACACAGATACGCAGTATTTT.